The 30 T cell receptor beta chains below come from one sample, sequenced in a study of cytomegalovirus exposure and HLA in healthy donors. It was with 60 Vbeta and 13 Jbeta primers that the PCR ran. Sequencing used immunoSEQ multiplex PCR; TCRdb keeps in-frame clones, though not all of them. The sample has about 160,000 clones; approximately 80% are singletons. Material: PBMCs. These receptors were collected from a man aged 45-60 years in good health and CMV-seropositive.

The chain couples TRBV7-6 to TRBJ2-5; 7 bases align to TRBD1. The CDR3 totals 15 residues. Losses at the gene ends were 5 bases for V and 4 bases for J; bases not matched to a gene: 10. Germline V gene data show CDR1 as SGHVS and CDR2 as FNYEAQ. The CDR3 protein is CASSPRGLGIETQYF. The DNA for the CDR3 is TGTGCCAGCAGCCCTAGGGGGCTCGGGATAGAGACCCAGTACTTC. Combining the CDR3 with reference TRBV7-6 and TRBJ2-5 gives the whole variable domain GAGVSQSPRYKVTKRGQDVALRCDPISGHVSLYWYRQALGQGPEFLTYFNYEAQQDKSGLPNDRFSAERPEGSISTLTIQRTEQRDSAMYRCASSPRGLGIETQYFGPGTRLLVL.

J is TRBJ1-5 and V is TRBV15; D is unresolved. Germline CDR1 and CDR2: LNHNV and YYDKDF (reference sequence). V lost 1 base and J 9 bases, leaving 13 bases between the germline ends. This CDR3 is 14 amino acids long. The CDR3 is CATSRGEGFGPQHF. CDR3 nucleotides: TGTGCCACCAGCAGAGGCGAGGGCTTTGGGCCCCAGCATTTT. Together with reference TRBV15 and TRBJ1-5, the CDR3 gives the full variable domain: DAMVIQNPRYQVTQFGKPVTLSCSQTLNHNVMYWYQQKSSQAPKLLFHYYDKDFNNEADTPDNFQSRRPNTSFCFLDIRSPGLGDTAMYLCATSRGEGFGPQHFGDGTRLSIL.

The chain couples TRBV7-9 to TRBJ2-7, with TRBD2 matching 13 bases. This CDR3 comprises 16 residues. Germline CDR1 and CDR2: SEHNR and FQNEAQ (reference sequence). Unmatched junction bases numbered 6, after V lost 5 bases and J lost 2 bases. CDR3 nucleotides: TGTGCCAGCAGCATGGGACTAGCGGGGTCAACCTACGAGCAGTACGTC. Its translation is CASSMGLAGSTYEQYV.

This chain connects TRBV19 to TRBJ2-5; 9 positions match TRBD2. V dropped 5 bases and J dropped 4; count of bases not matched to a gene: 5. Germline-derived CDR1 and CDR2 are LNHDA and SQIVND (reference sequence). This CDR3 has 14 residues. The CDR3 loop is CASSPGLARETQYF. CDR3 nucleotide sequence: TGTGCCAGTAGTCCAGGACTAGCGCGAGAGACCCAGTACTTC.

The chain combines TRBV9 with TRBJ2-7; D unresolved. The CDR3 is 11 amino acids. The V gene lost 6 bases and the J gene lost 3 bases, with 7 bases spanning the gap. Germline loops: CDR1 SGDLS, CDR2 YYNGEE. The CDR3 region is CASNPDYEQYV. The CDR3 DNA reads TGTGCCAGCAACCCTGACTACGAGCAGTACGTC.

This clone came up once. This chain joins TRBV5-8 and TRBJ2-3, with 8 bases identical to TRBD1. CDR1 and CDR2 from the germline V gene are SGHTS and YDEGEE. The CDR3 length is 14 residues. V was clipped by 4 bases and J by 6 bases; unmatched bases: 7. Here the CDR3 DNA reads TGTGCCAGCAGCCACGGCAGGGGGCCCGATACGCAGTATTTT. It is translated as CASSHGRGPDTQYF.

This chain connects TRBV30 to TRBJ1-2; D possibly corresponds to TRBD1 (5 bases). The CDR3 covers 14 residues. V lost 8 bases and J lost 4, with 20 bases in between. CDR1 GTSNPN and CDR2 SVGIG come from the germline V gene (reference sequence). In DNA, the CDR3 is TGTGCCGGATATCCTACAGGTCTTTTCTATGGCTACACCTTC. Amino acids: CAGYPTGLFYGYTF.

The chain is built from TRBV4-1 and TRBJ1-1, with 7 bases lining up with TRBD1. The length of the CDR3 is 15 residues. In germline, CDR1 is MGHRA, CDR2 YSYEKL. V was clipped by 4 bases and J by 0 bases; unmatched bases: 5. CDR3 sequence (DNA): TGCGCCAGCAGCCCCTCGGGACAGATGAACACTGAAGCTTTCTTT. This translates into CASSPSGQMNTEAFF.

The chain couples TRBV11-3 to TRBJ2-4; 9 bases fit TRBD1. The CDR3 has 16 amino acids. V lost 0 bases and J lost 0; bases outside the gene matches: 0. CDR1 and CDR2 (germline): SGHNT, YENEEA. Here the CDR3 DNA reads TGTGCCAGCAGCTTAGAGGACAGGGGAGCCAAAAACATTCAGTACTTC. As protein: CASSLEDRGAKNIQYF.

The CDR3 DNA is TGTGCCAGCAGCGCAGGGTCGGGGGGGGCCTTTGGTGAGCAGTTCTTC. Translation gives CASSAGSGGAFGEQFF. The chain carries TRBV7-7 and TRBJ2-1; 8 bases fit TRBD2. Per the germline V gene, CDR1 is SSHAT and CDR2 is FNYEAQ (reference sequence). V lost 5 bases, J lost 9 bases, and 15 bases stayed unmatched. The CDR3 loop spans 16 amino acids.

The J gene is TRBJ2-7, the V gene TRBV10-3, with TRBD2 identical over 7 bases. The V and J ends lost 2 bases and 5 bases, in that order; junction bases with no gene match: 12. Germline V gene data show CDR1 as ENHRY and CDR2 as SYGVKD. This CDR3 is 16 amino acids long. DNA of the CDR3: TGTGCCATCAGTGAGCCGAAAAAAGCGGGGCCCCACGAGCAGTACTTC. This gives the protein CAISEPKKAGPHEQYF.

The J gene is TRBJ1-1, the V gene TRBV5-8; D is undetermined. This CDR3 region has 13 residues. The V end was cut by 4 bases, the J end by 7 bases, with 14 bases between. Germline-derived CDR1 and CDR2 are SGHTS and YDEGEE. CDR3 residues: CASSPQAILEAFF. In nucleotides, the CDR3 is TGTGCCAGCAGCCCCCAGGCGATTCTTGAAGCTTTCTTT.

This chain uses TRBV5-1 with TRBJ2-4, with 10 bases fitting TRBD2. The CDR3 is 16 amino acids. The V gene's germline CDR1 is SGHRS and CDR2 YFSETQ. J lost 6 bases, V lost 4 bases, and 10 bases had no gene match. This CDR3 is CASSETGTSVANIQYF. CDR3 coding DNA: TGCGCCAGCAGCGAGACCGGGACTAGCGTAGCAAACATTCAGTACTTC.

The chain recombines TRBV10-2 with TRBJ1-3; 7 nucleotides match TRBD1. The CDR3 loop spans 16 amino acids. V lost 0 bases and J lost 3; bases outside the gene matches: 5. Germline V gene lookup returns CDR1 WSHSY and CDR2 SAAADI. In nucleotides, the CDR3 is TGCGCCAGCAGTGAGTCGACAGGGTTGGGTGGAAACACCATATATTTT. This gives the protein CASSESTGLGGNTIYF.

This chain connects TRBV6-5 to TRBJ1-6, with 9 bases identical to TRBD1. V dropped 2 bases and J dropped 10; count of bases not matched to a gene: 9. Germline lookup yields CDR1 MNHEY and CDR2 SVGAGI. CDR3 length: 16 residues. The CDR3 spells CASSYQTGTGNSPLHF. The CDR3 DNA reads as TGTGCCAGCAGTTACCAAACCGGGACAGGGAACTCACCCCTCCACTTT.

Of note for this clone: This sample includes further DNA sequences coding for the same CDR3. The J gene is TRBJ2-1, the V gene TRBV10-1, with D possibly TRBD2 on 6 matching bases. Germline CDR1 is WNHNN and CDR2 is SYGVQD (reference sequence). The ends were cut back, 2 bases at V and 9 bases at J, with 14 bases in the middle. CDR3 length: 14 residues. Here the CDR3 reads CASSETSTLPEQFF. CDR3 in DNA: TGCGCCAGCAGTGAGACTAGCACCCTACCTGAGCAGTTCTTC.

The V gene is TRBV12-5, the J gene TRBJ2-5; TRBD1 agrees at 9 bases. With V trimmed by 1 base and J by 5 bases, 5 bases remained unmatched. The CDR3 runs to 15 residues. Germline CDR1 reads LGHNT; CDR2 reads FRNRAP. The CDR3 sequence: CASGLGTGGPETQYF. CDR3 sequence (DNA): TGTGCTAGTGGTTTGGGAACAGGGGGCCCGGAGACCCAGTACTTC.

The chain carries TRBV2 and TRBJ2-1; the match to TRBD1 covers 12 bases. Germline lookup yields CDR1 SNHLY and CDR2 FYNNEI. CDR3 length: 14 residues. V lost 5 bases, J lost 8 bases, and 4 bases stayed unmatched. The CDR3: CASSRDRGLDEQFF. In nucleotides, the CDR3 is TGTGCCAGCAGTCGGGACAGGGGGCTCGATGAGCAGTTCTTC.

V and J are TRBV11-2 and TRBJ1-6; D remains ambiguous. This CDR3 has 13 residues. Trimming took 1 base from V and 8 from J, leaving 6 bases between them. CDR1 and CDR2 from the germline V gene are SGHAT and FQNNGV. The CDR3 DNA reads TGTGCCAGCAGCTTAGTCGGGGATTCACCCCTCCACTTT. The encoded protein is CASSLVGDSPLHF.

This clone was found a few times. The rearrangement links TRBV10-2 to TRBJ2-5, with 13 bases fitting TRBD2. This CDR3 comprises 15 residues. With V trimmed by 5 bases and J by 5 bases, 5 bases remained unmatched. Germline V lookup: CDR1 WSHSY, CDR2 SAAADI. The CDR3 loop reads CASSTSGRARETQYF. CDR3 nucleotide sequence: TGCGCCAGCAGTACTAGCGGGAGGGCCCGGGAGACCCAGTACTTC.

The chain is built from TRBV5-1 and TRBJ2-6; 8 bases are a match to TRBD1. The CDR3 totals 17 residues. The ends lost 0 bases at V and 2 bases at J; junction bases unmatched: 4. From germline, CDR1 is SGHRS and CDR2 YFSETQ. In nucleotides, the CDR3 is TGCGCCAGCAGCTTGGAGCCACAGGGGGCTGGGGCCAACGTCCTGACTTTC. It specifies CASSLEPQGAGANVLTF.

This clone has a single count. J is TRBJ2-1 and V is TRBV11-3; 13 bases fit TRBD2. The V gene end was trimmed by 5 bases and the J gene end by 7 bases; junction bases not matched to a gene: 8. CDR3 length: 16 amino acids. Germline-derived CDR1 and CDR2 are SGHNT and YENEEA. The CDR3 DNA reads as TGTGCCAGCAGCGCCCGACTAGCGGGAGGAGCAAATGAGCAGTTCTTC. This codes for CASSARLAGGANEQFF. Full variable domain (missing parts from reference TRBV11-3 and TRBJ2-1): EAGVVQSPRYKIIEKKQPVAFWCNPISGHNTLYWYLQNLGQGPELLIRYENEEAVDDSQLPKDRFSAERLKGVDSTLKIQPAELGDSAVYLCASSARLAGGANEQFFGPGTRLTVL.

The chain employs TRBV28 and TRBJ2-1, with a possible D match to TRBD1 (6 bases). The V end lost 5 bases, the J end lost 8 bases, and 13 bases lay between the germline ends. The CDR3 totals 13 residues. The V gene's germline CDR1 is MDHEN and CDR2 SYDVKM. CDR3 in amino acids: CASSLRQADEQFF. The CDR3 DNA is TGTGCCAGCAGTCTACGACAGGCCGATGAGCAGTTCTTC.

The V call is TRBV12-5, the J call TRBJ2-1; 7 nucleotides agree with TRBD1. V shed 3 bases and J 7 bases; nucleotides not matched to a gene: 3. There are 13 residues in the CDR3. CDR1 and CDR2 (germline): LGHNT, FRNRAP. As DNA, the CDR3 is TGTGCTAGTGGTTTTGAGGGGGCGAATGAGCAGTTCTTC. Its protein is CASGFEGANEQFF. Together with reference TRBV12-5 and TRBJ2-1, the CDR3 gives the full variable domain: DARVTQTPRHKVTEMGQEVTMRCQPILGHNTVFWYRQTMMQGLELLAYFRNRAPLDDSGMPKDRFSAEMPDATLATLKIQPSEPRDSAVYFCASGFEGANEQFFGPGTRLTVL.

The CDR3 bases are TGCGCCAGCAGCTTGGGGGCCATGAACACTGAAGCTTTCTTT. It yields the protein CASSLGAMNTEAFF. The chain couples TRBV5-1 to TRBJ1-1; D call uncertain. V was clipped by 0 bases and J by 0 bases, with 6 bases between them. The germline V gene encodes CDR1 SGHRS and CDR2 YFSETQ. The CDR3 sequence is 14 residues long. The variable domain in full, with the rest retrieved from reference TRBV5-1 and TRBJ1-1, is KAGVTQTPRYLIKTRGQQVTLSCSPISGHRSVSWYQQTPGQGLQFLFEYFSETQRNKGNFPGRFSGRQFSNSRSEMNVSTLELGDSALYLCASSLGAMNTEAFFGQGTRLTVV.

The chain links TRBV29-1 to TRBJ1-2; 8 bases map to TRBD1. Germline CDR1 is SQVTM and CDR2 is ANQGSEA. With V trimmed by 5 bases and J by 7 bases, 12 bases remained unmatched. The CDR3 consists of 14 residues. As DNA, the CDR3 is TGCAGCGTTTCTGGACAGGGCCGGACCGGTGGCTACACCTTC. Amino acid sequence: CSVSGQGRTGGYTF. Supplemented by reference TRBV29-1 and TRBJ1-2, the full variable domain reads SAVISQKPSRDICQRGTSLTIQCQVDSQVTMMFWYRQQPGQSLTLIATANQGSEATYESGFVIDKFPISRPNLTFSTLTVSNMSPEDSSIYLCSVSGQGRTGGYTFGSGTRLTVV.

This clone was seen only a few times. The V gene is TRBV2, the J gene TRBJ2-5, with a weak D call TRBD2 (7 bases). V lost 7 bases and J lost 5, with 20 bases in between. This CDR3 is 15 amino acids long. The germline gives CDR1 SNHLY, CDR2 FYNNEI. CDR3 in DNA: TGTGCCAGCACCCCGGGGGCGGGGGTCCCGGAGACCCAGTACTTC. It yields the protein CASTPGAGVPETQYF.

V gene TRBV5-4 combines with J gene TRBJ2-5; 14 nucleotides match TRBD2. The J call is in doubt because the DNA end fits TRBJ2-7 better. CDR3 length equals 17 residues. From germline, CDR1 is SGHNT and CDR2 YYREEE (reference sequence). CDR3 nucleotides: TGTGCCAGCAGCTTGGGACTAGCGGGGGGGAAGACCTACGAGCAGTACTTC. This encodes CASSLGLAGGKTYEQYF.

This clone appeared once. This chain joins TRBV18 and TRBJ2-1, with 8 nucleotides matching TRBD2. CDR1 and CDR2 from the germline V gene are KGHSH and LQKENI. Trimming removed 6 bases from V and 0 bases from J; junction bases left unmatched: 13. This CDR3 is 18 amino acids long. CDR3 nucleotides: TGTGCCAGCTCGGGGGTACTAGCGGAGCGTGGCTCCTACAATGAGCAGTTCTTC. Its translation is CASSGVLAERGSYNEQFF.

The chain combines TRBV10-3 with TRBJ2-7, with 10 bases fitting TRBD2. Germline CDR1 reads ENHRY; CDR2 reads SYGVKD. The CDR3 contains 15 residues. Trimming removed 0 bases from V and 5 bases from J; junction bases left unmatched: 4. The CDR3 spells CAISESILAGNEQYF. In DNA form, the CDR3 reads TGTGCCATCAGTGAGTCGATACTAGCGGGGAACGAGCAGTACTTC.